This entry describes one T cell receptor beta chain. The sample comes from a study of blood T cell repertoires in COVID-19. About the research overall: Sample material is recorded as cDNA or gDNA derived from T cells, B-cell-depleted T cells, or PBMCs.

The CDR3 has 16 residues. V was clipped by 0 bases and J by 4 bases, with 15 bases between them. Germline assignment: CDR1 MGHRA and CDR2 YSYEKL. How the authors handled the data: The assay estimated nucleated cells by amplifying reference gene primers. Some clones are missing from TCRdb's copy, which holds only in-frame ones; the method was immunoSEQ multiplex PCR. V and J calls and clone size are as listed in that table; D and trimming were resolved from the DNA. The table shows about 430,000 clones, with about 88% occurring only once. The clonotype comes from a woman under 30 who had been exposed to COVID-19. The V and J genes are TRBV4-1 and TRBJ2-5; D perhaps matches TRBD1 (5 bases). Input material: PBMCs or T cells enriched from blood (not recorded which). In DNA, the CDR3 is TGCGCCAGCAGCCAAGATCGCGACAGTAGAGGAGAGACCCAGTACTTC. It encodes CASSQDRDSRGETQYF.